Here is one T cell receptor (beta chain) with its context. What it binds is not known. Amplification used 60 Vbeta primers and 13 Jbeta primers. The assay was immunoSEQ multiplex PCR, and TCRdb's table has in-frame clones only and misses some. The sample contains around 85,000 clones, around 80% of which appear only once. The sample is drawn from a study of cytomegalovirus exposure and HLA in healthy donors. Regarding the study as a whole: TCR beta V segments were, for the most part, productive about 87% or about 30% of the time in an earlier analysis.

This clonotype was sampled from a woman between 50 and 59 years old in good health and CMV-seropositive. The sample was PBMCs.

This CDR3 is CASSGTLSYNEQFF. CDR3 bases: TGTGCCAGCAGTGGGACACTCTCCTACAATGAGCAGTTCTTC. The chain links TRBV6-1 to TRBJ2-1, with a possible D match to TRBD1 (5 bases). The V end lost 4 bases, the J end lost 0 bases, and 7 bases lay between the germline ends. The CDR3 length is 14 residues. The germline CDR1 and CDR2 sequences are MNHNS and SASEGT.